The source of this T cell receptor beta chain is a study of blood T cell repertoires in COVID-19. Study in general: Spain, Italy and the United States supplied samples that represented acute and convalescent COVID-19.

CDR3 length: 14 residues. Germline CDR1 is SGDLS and CDR2 is YYNGEE. V was pared by 0 bases and J by 0 bases, with 6 bases between. Generated by immunoSEQ multiplex PCR, the TCRdb table keeps only in-frame clones and is missing some. The table lists 150,000 or so clones, around 80% of them singletons. The rearrangement links TRBV9 to TRBJ1-1; D ambiguous. The material sequenced was PBMCs or T cells enriched from blood (not recorded which). This TCR derives from a man in his fifties or sixties who had recovered from COVID-19. CDR3 sequence: CASSVAIMNTEAFF. The CDR3 bases are TGTGCCAGCAGCGTAGCTATCATGAACACTGAAGCTTTCTTT.